This T cell receptor (beta chain) was identified during a study of identical twins. This clonotype occurred a few times. Its antigen is not identified. Per the germline V gene, CDR1 is DFQATT and CDR2 is SNEGSKA (reference sequence). Germline trimming cut 0 bases from V and 0 bases from J; bases unmatched to any gene: 7. CDR3 size: 18 residues. Study findings and constraints: Insertion counts were lower in abundant cord blood beta clonotypes, a trend that memory repertoires did not show.

One entry per CDR3 protein results from TCRdb running MiXCR on the 5' RACE reads. Of 450,000 to 650,000 distinct CDR3 sequences in the sample, approximately 14% were seen once. These data were also reused for a study on yellow fever vaccine responses in identical twins.

The sequence came from a woman between 18 and 29 years old in good health. The V gene is TRBV20-1, the J gene TRBJ2-6, with 8 bases that match TRBD1. Sequences were obtained from CD4+ T cells sorted from blood. This CDR3 is CSARELGQDSSGANVLTF. DNA of the CDR3: TGCAGTGCTAGAGAGTTGGGACAGGATAGCTCTGGGGCCAACGTCCTGACTTTC.